The 13 T cell receptor beta chains below come from one sample, sequenced in a study of CD8+ T cells in alopecia areata (dated by TCRdb to about 2018). Receptors were amplified or captured by the immunoSEQ multiplex PCR assay. To provide template for TCR sequencing, every sample had RNA extracted and reverse transcribed into cDNA. What TCRdb holds here is the immuneACCESS table cut down to in-frame rearrangements. Part of the clones is not present; checked against another copy, under half of the missing clones reflect an unresolved V gene, and the others are unexplained. The sample data list 150,000 to 200,000 clones, and around three fifths of these were observed just once. The ten largest account for over 0.85% of the sample. The sample's time point label is to be understood as: about four weeks on oral tofacitinib. The treatment or condition label for this specimen denotes: oral pan-JAK inhibitor, 5-10 mg twice daily.

The starting material was CD4+ T cells sorted from blood, obtained at week 4, from a patient treated with tofacitinib. Every receptor here comes from a human donor with alopecia areata.

The chain links TRBV5-4 to TRBJ2-7; no clear D gene. V lost 0 bases and J lost 5, with 9 bases in between. The length of the CDR3 is 13 residues. In germline, CDR1 is SGHNT, CDR2 YYREEE (reference sequence). CDR3 residues: CASSLAGLNEQYF. The DNA of the CDR3 is TGTGCCAGCAGCTTGGCGGGTTTGAACGAGCAGTACTTC. Complete variable domain (other parts from reference TRBV5-4 and TRBJ2-7): ETGVTQSPTHLIKTRGQQVTLRCSSQSGHNTVSWYQQALGQGPQFIFQYYREEENGRGNFPPRFSGLQFPNYSSELNVNALELDDSALYLCASSLAGLNEQYFGPGTRLTVT.

The rearrangement uses TRBV5-6 and TRBJ1-5, with D tentatively TRBD1 (6 bases). From germline, CDR1 is SGHDT and CDR2 YYEEEE. V was shortened by 3 bases and J by 7 bases, with 14 bases between the two germline ends. CDR3 size: 14 residues. This CDR3 is CASSSRGPGQPQHF. In nucleotides, the CDR3 is TGTGCCAGCAGCTCCAGGGGACCGGGGCAGCCCCAGCATTTT.

This clone turned up a few times. The rearrangement links TRBV19 to TRBJ2-2, with a weak D call TRBD1 (6 bases). V lost 5 bases to trimming and J lost 6 bases, with 13 bases between them. CDR1 is LNHDA, CDR2 SQIVND, per germline (reference sequence). The CDR3 covers 14 residues. CDR3 bases: TGTGCCAGTAGTTCCAGGACAGAAGCCGGGGAGCTGTTTTTT. Its protein is CASSSRTEAGELFF.

Note on this clone: The sample contains more than one DNA sequence encoding this CDR3. The chain links TRBV9 to TRBJ1-1; TRBD1 is a possible D gene (6 bases). Germline V gene lookup returns CDR1 SGDLS and CDR2 YYNGEE. The CDR3 covers 14 residues. V lost 0 bases and J 2 bases, leaving 8 bases between the germline ends. The CDR3 DNA sequence: TGTGCCAGCAGCGTAGGGACAGCCAACACTGAAGCTTTCTTT. This encodes CASSVGTANTEAFF.

As for this clone: At one end the junction does not follow the germline gene, possibly because of a read error. CDR3 sequence (DNA): TGTGCCAGCAGTAAAGCGGGGGCGGTAAGAGAGACCCAGTACTTC. It encodes CASSKAGAVRETQYF. The chain couples TRBV6-1 to TRBJ2-5, with 8 nucleotides matching TRBD2. The CDR3 runs to 15 residues. The germline CDR1 and CDR2 sequences are MNHNS and SASEGT.

The J gene is TRBJ1-2, the V gene TRBV27; TRBD1 matches at 9 bases. Germline CDR1 MNHEY, CDR2 SMNVEV (reference sequence). V lost 5 bases, J lost 5 bases, and 6 bases stayed unmatched. The CDR3 has 14 amino acids. The CDR3 sequence is CASSAQGARYGYTF. Here the CDR3 DNA reads TGTGCCAGCAGTGCACAGGGGGCTCGTTATGGCTACACCTTC.

This clone was seen just once. The genes are TRBV30 and TRBJ1-2, with D unresolved. Germline V lookup: CDR1 GTSNPN, CDR2 SVGIG (reference sequence). Between the trimmed V and J ends, which lost 0 bases and 2 bases, there was a span of 7 bases. The length of the CDR3 is 13 residues. In DNA, the CDR3 is TGTGCCTGGAGTGTTGCGGGCAACTATGGCTACACCTTC. This translates into CAWSVAGNYGYTF.

The J gene is TRBJ2-7, the V gene TRBV6-5; D is unresolved. Germline V gene data show CDR1 as MNHEY and CDR2 as SVGAGI. The V end was cut by 4 bases, the J end by 1 base, with 8 bases between. The CDR3 contains 13 residues. The DNA of the CDR3 is TGTGCCAGCAGTTTTAGGGTTTCCTACGAGCAGTACTTC. Translating gives CASSFRVSYEQYF.

This clone was counted only a few times. CDR3 DNA: TGTGCCAGCAGCCAAGGTAGCCCGTACGGCTACACCTTC. As protein: CASSQGSPYGYTF. This sequence joins TRBV14 and TRBJ1-2; D unclear. V was shortened by 1 base and J by 8 bases, with 11 bases between the two germline ends. The CDR3 has 13 residues. Germline CDR1 is SGHDN and CDR2 is FVKESK.

This sequence joins TRBV30 and TRBJ1-3; weak D call: TRBD1 (6 bases). Between the trimmed V and J ends, which lost 1 base and 0 bases, there was a span of 19 bases. This CDR3 has 18 amino acids. The germline V gene has CDR1 GTSNPN and CDR2 SVGIG (reference sequence). In DNA, the CDR3 is TGTGCCTGGAGTGGACAGGTCGGGCTCCTTAGCTCTGGAAACACCATATATTTT. Protein: CAWSGQVGLLSSGNTIYF.

V and J are TRBV25-1 and TRBJ2-7; TRBD2 is a possible D gene (6 bases). Germline V lookup: CDR1 MGHDK, CDR2 SYGVNS. CDR3 length: 14 residues. With 9 bases removed from V and 5 bases from J, the gap between germline ends came to 20 bases. The CDR3 coding sequence is TGTGCCAGTTCGGTTGGCGGGGCCCAGGACGAGCAGTACTTC. Its translation: CASSVGGAQDEQYF.

For the CDR3, the DNA is TGTGCCAGCGGGACAGGGGGCTTGGGCACTGAAGCTTTCTTT. Translation gives CASGTGGLGTEAFF. This chain connects TRBV25-1 to TRBJ1-1; 12 bases fit TRBD1. V shed 8 bases, J shed 4 bases, and the junction held 5 bases outside the gene matches. The CDR3 is made up of 14 amino acids. CDR1 and CDR2 (germline): MGHDK, SYGVNS.

The gene calls are TRBV4-2 and TRBJ2-1; perhaps TRBD2 as D (7 bases). The CDR3 runs to 16 residues. CDR1 and CDR2 from the germline V gene are LGHNA and YNFKEQ. Trimming shortened V by 6 bases and J by 5 bases, and 20 bases separated the two germline ends. This chain's CDR3 is CASRPSRGAQHNEQFF. DNA of the CDR3: TGTGCCAGCAGACCTTCTCGGGGGGCGCAACACAATGAGCAGTTCTTC.